This T cell receptor (beta chain) was identified in a study of T cell repertoires in cytomegalovirus infection (dated by TCRdb to between 2018 and 2021). Context from the whole study: Recently identified HLA-C-restricted CMV epitopes, whose presentation resists viral immunomodulation, were targeted by peptide stimulations together with well-studied HLA-B-restricted epitopes. Because public TCR beta signatures pointed to carriage of CMV infection together with the matching HLA type, the HLA type of each donor mattered for the analysis.

Overall results and qualifications from the work: In the ex vivo response, HLA-C-restricted CMV-specific TCR beta clonotypes were dominant, and in two of eight donors the single most frequent clonotype came from this HLA-C-restricted group. Carriers of CMV infection plus the relevant HLA type were discriminated by the cumulative frequency of public TCR beta family members in the study cohort and in an independent roughly 340-donor cohort.

This clonotype was detected only a few times. Its antigen is not yet known. No base quality information exists; no much larger clone differs at one position. From cysteine to phenylalanine, the CDR3 is 14 amino acids long. The kept DNA is CDR3 alone, 42 bases in frame from the first base. V is shortened by 1 base, J by 3 bases, and the region joining them spans 10 bases. The germline V gene specifies SGHTA as CDR1 and FQGNSA as CDR2. TCRdb lists the instrument as Illumina HiSeq 1500. In-frame beta chains were kept once TCRdb had trimmed the public reads at Q25 with fastp and called clones with MiXCR. Every CDR3 protein is listed once, alongside the most common genes and DNA of its rows. Across this sample there are a few hundred thousand distinct CDR3 sequences, with 25% to 35% seen only once. The ten largest make up over 15% of the sample. According to the study, the label for this sample's treatment or condition signals: in vitro stimulation with specific CMV peptide epitopes to enrich CMV-specific T cells.

The sample consisted of cultured PBMCs, taken from culture after CMV antigen stimulation. This clonotype originated in a human donor in good health (CMV status not recorded). Some clones in this sample may be carry-over from other donors' samples. The chain uses TRBV7-2 and TRBJ2-7, with the identity of the D gene unclear. The DNA sequence is given as TGTGCCAGCAGCTTAGGTATACGTTACTACGAGCAGTACTTC. Translated, this is CASSLGIRYYEQYF.